Each of the 21 T cell receptor beta chains below was sequenced from the same sample in a study of cytotoxic CD8 clonotypes in ibrutinib-treated CLL. This table comes from immunoSEQ multiplex PCR, and its TCRdb copy is limited to in-frame clones, with some not included. This repertoire shows 150,000 to 200,000 clones, roughly 80% found once; its top ten account for roughly 2%. The input for sequencing was PBMCs, taken after 12 months of ibrutinib treatment. These receptors all come from a human donor with chronic lymphocytic leukemia.

V is TRBV4-2 and J is TRBJ2-7, with D perhaps given as TRBD1 or TRBD2 (5 bases each). Germline V gives CDR1 LGHNA, CDR2 YNFKEQ. CDR3 length: 13 amino acids. V dropped 4 bases and J dropped 9 bases, with 16 bases sitting between them. The DNA for the CDR3 is TGTGCCAGCAGCCCGGGTACTGGGGGTGGGCAGTACTTC. Residues: CASSPGTGGGQYF.

This chain links TRBV28 with TRBJ2-7; D gene ambiguous. Germline V lookup: CDR1 MDHEN, CDR2 SYDVKM. The ends were cut back, 0 bases at V and 4 bases at J, with 4 bases in the middle. This CDR3 region has 12 residues. The CDR3 nucleotides read TGTGCCAGCAGTTTATGGGCATACGAGCAGTACTTC. This encodes CASSLWAYEQYF. Full variable domain (rest looked up from reference TRBV28 and TRBJ2-7): DVKVTQSSRYLVKRTGEKVFLECVQDMDHENMFWYRQDPGLGLRLIYFSYDVKMKEKGDIPEGYSVSREKKERFSLILESASTNQTSMYLCASSLWAYEQYFGPGTRLTVT.

CDR3 in DNA: TGTGCCAGCAGCTTTTCGTCAGACACTGAAGCTTTCTTT. This sequence encodes CASSFSSDTEAFF. The chain carries TRBV7-2 and TRBJ1-1; no clear D. Germline values: CDR1 SGHTA, CDR2 FQGNSA. The CDR3 runs 13 residues. Trimming shortened V by 3 bases and J by 3 bases, and 8 bases separated the two germline ends. The full variable domain, rest sourced from reference TRBV7-2 and TRBJ1-1, is GAGVSQSPSNKVTEKGKDVELRCDPISGHTALYWYRQSLGQGLEFLIYFQGNSAPDKSGLPSDRFSAERTGGSVSTLTIQRTQQEDSAVYLCASSFSSDTEAFFGQGTRLTVV.

V usage is TRBV7-9 and J usage is TRBJ1-6, with 9 bases matching TRBD1. The V and J ends lost 5 bases and 8 bases, in that order; junction bases with no gene match: 7. CDR3 length: 15 amino acids. From germline, CDR1 is SEHNR and CDR2 FQNEAQ (reference sequence). DNA of the CDR3: TGTGCCAGCAGCCCACAAACAGGGGGCGATTCACCCCTCCACTTT. Translated: CASSPQTGGDSPLHF.

This chain links TRBV6-5 with TRBJ1-3, with D hard to call. The V end was cut by 8 bases, the J end by 0 bases, with 11 bases between. From germline, CDR1 is MNHEY and CDR2 SVGAGI. This CDR3 spans 14 amino acids. The CDR3 spells CASLPVSSGNTIYF. The CDR3 coding sequence is TGTGCCAGCCTTCCAGTCTCCTCTGGAAACACCATATATTTT.

The chain employs TRBV5-1 and TRBJ2-3, with 7 bases fitting TRBD2. The CDR3 is made up of 16 amino acids. The germline CDR1 and CDR2 sequences are SGHRS and YFSETQ. V lost 1 base, J lost 5 bases, and 10 bases stayed unmatched. The CDR3 DNA follows: TGCGCCAGCAGCTTGATGGTAGCGGGTCGGGAAGATACGCAGTATTTT. Its translation is CASSLMVAGREDTQYF.

This rearrangement joins TRBV5-5 to TRBJ2-5; possibly TRBD2 for D (5 bases). V gave up 3 bases and J gave up 5 bases, with 17 bases separating them. The CDR3 totals 15 residues. Germline V gives CDR1 SGHKS, CDR2 YYEKEE (reference sequence). The CDR3 sequence: CASSSHSSRGETQYF. For the CDR3, the DNA is TGTGCCAGCAGCTCACACTCCTCCAGAGGGGAGACCCAGTACTTC.

This chain joins TRBV6-1 and TRBJ2-5, with D perhaps assigned TRBD1 or TRBD2 (5 bases each). Germline V CDR1 and CDR2: MNHNS, SASEGT. The CDR3 covers 13 residues. V was pared by 8 bases and J by 4 bases, with 14 bases between. In DNA, the CDR3 is TGTGCCAGCGGGGGTCCTCCCCTAGAGACCCAGTACTTC. Its protein product is CASGGPPLETQYF.

V usage is TRBV7-3 and J usage is TRBJ2-2, with unresolved D. Germline V gives CDR1 SGHTA, CDR2 FQGTGA. The V end was cut by 2 bases, the J end by 0 bases, with 7 bases between. This CDR3 is 15 amino acids long. The CDR3 sequence: CASSLQNTNTGELFF. Written as DNA, the CDR3 is TGTGCCAGCAGCTTACAAAACACGAACACCGGGGAGCTGTTTTTT.

The V call is TRBV18, the J call TRBJ1-1; D not resolved. The CDR3 length is 13 residues. Deletions cut 3 bases from V and 11 bases from J, with 16 bases between. CDR1 and CDR2 (germline): KGHSH, LQKENI. The chain's CDR3 is CASSPTDEGGAFF. As DNA, the CDR3 is TGTGCCAGCTCACCCACCGACGAGGGTGGTGCTTTCTTT.

The V gene is TRBV6-1, the J gene TRBJ1-5, with TRBD1 as a possible D gene (5 bases). The V end was cut by 3 bases, the J end by 2 bases, with 5 bases between. The germline CDR1 and CDR2 sequences are MNHNS and SASEGT. This CDR3 spans 13 amino acids. The CDR3 here is CASSDRGNQPQHF. CDR3 DNA: TGTGCCAGCAGTGACAGGGGCAATCAGCCCCAGCATTTT.

The chain combines TRBV30 with TRBJ1-2, with D hard to call. V was shortened by 3 bases and J by 8 bases, with 19 bases between the two germline ends. Germline V gene lookup returns CDR1 GTSNPN and CDR2 SVGIG (reference sequence). This CDR3 spans 14 amino acids. The CDR3 DNA sequence: TGTGCCTGGAGCCGAAATGGGTTTCAATACGGCTACACCTTC. Amino acid sequence: CAWSRNGFQYGYTF.

V gene TRBV4-2 combines with J gene TRBJ2-5; D not resolved. Trimming shortened V by 0 bases and J by 5 bases, and 4 bases separated the two germline ends. The CDR3 is made up of 12 amino acids. Per the germline V gene, CDR1 is LGHNA and CDR2 is YNFKEQ. The CDR3 is CASSQEGETQYF. The CDR3 DNA is TGTGCCAGCAGCCAAGAAGGCGAGACCCAGTACTTC.

The J gene is TRBJ2-3, the V gene TRBV5-1; TRBD1 matches 12 bases. CDR1 and CDR2 (germline): SGHRS, YFSETQ. The CDR3 totals 15 residues. J gave up 6 bases and V 3 bases, and 5 bases lay outside the gene matches. CDR3 coding DNA: TGCGCCAGCAGCTGGGGGACAGGGGGCCCGGATACGCAGTATTTT. Residues: CASSWGTGGPDTQYF.

This clone was counted between two and nine times. The V gene is TRBV30, the J gene TRBJ2-3; 8 bases line up with TRBD2. This CDR3 region has 14 residues. V lost 3 bases to trimming and J lost 1 base; unmatched junction nucleotides: 3. Germline-derived CDR1 and CDR2 are GTSNPN and SVGIG (reference sequence). The CDR3 sequence: CAWSGGAGTDTQYF. In DNA form, the CDR3 reads TGTGCCTGGAGCGGGGGGGCTGGCACAGATACGCAGTATTTT.

This chain joins TRBV15 and TRBJ1-3; unclear D gene. Trimming shortened V by 5 bases and J by 0 bases, and 11 bases separated the two germline ends. This CDR3 is built from 15 residues. Germline CDR1 LNHNV, CDR2 YYDKDF (reference sequence). CDR3 sequence reads: CATSSDRNSGNTIYF. The CDR3 DNA reads as TGTGCCACCAGCTCCGACCGCAACTCTGGAAACACCATATATTTT.

The V call is TRBV10-3, the J call TRBJ1-1; the D gene is possibly TRBD1 (5 bases). V lost 5 bases to trimming and J lost 1 base, with 8 bases between them. Germline values: CDR1 ENHRY, CDR2 SYGVKD. This CDR3 spans 13 amino acids. CDR3 in DNA: TGTGCCATCAGTAAACAGGAGAACACTGAAGCTTTCTTT. It specifies CAISKQENTEAFF.

This clone was seen a few times. The chain joins TRBV4-1 to TRBJ2-4; maybe TRBD1 (5 bases). Germline V lookup: CDR1 MGHRA, CDR2 YSYEKL. The V end lost 1 base, the J end lost 0 bases, and 16 bases lay between the germline ends. The CDR3 runs 18 residues. The CDR3 DNA reads as TGCGCCAGCAGCCAAGGGGGCGCAAGGAGCCTAGCCAAAAACATTCAGTACTTC. This codes for CASSQGGARSLAKNIQYF.

The chain joins TRBV7-9 to TRBJ1-4; D may be TRBD1 (5 bases). This CDR3 has 14 amino acids. CDR1 and CDR2 from the germline V gene are SEHNR and FQNEAQ (reference sequence). V gave up 7 bases and J gave up 10 bases, with 19 bases separating them. The CDR3 bases are TGTGCCAGCACCCAGGACAAGCTTCGGAGAAAACTGTTTTTT. Its translation: CASTQDKLRRKLFF.

The chain combines TRBV28 with TRBJ1-2; D is unclear. The V end was cut by 5 bases, the J end by 8 bases, with 9 bases between. Per the germline V gene, CDR1 is MDHEN and CDR2 is SYDVKM. This CDR3 has 11 residues. In DNA form, the CDR3 reads TGTGCCAGCAGTCCTCTGCTCGGCTACACCTTC. Amino acid sequence: CASSPLLGYTF.

This clone was recorded a few times. The J gene is TRBJ1-3, the V gene TRBV5-4; D uncertain. CDR1 SGHNT and CDR2 YYREEE come from the germline V gene (reference sequence). This CDR3 spans 11 amino acids. The V end lost 2 bases, the J end lost 4 bases, and 1 base lay between the germline ends. CDR3 coding DNA: TGTGCCAGCAGCTTCGGAAACACCATATATTTT. It translates to CASSFGNTIYF.